These 23 T cell receptor beta chains originate from one sample sequenced in a study of cytomegalovirus exposure and HLA in healthy donors (dated by TCRdb to the late 2010s). Libraries came from the immunoSEQ multiplex PCR assay. The multiplex PCR relied on a mix of 60 forward primers for TCR Vbeta segments and 13 reverse primers for TCR Jbeta segments. In its TCRdb copy, this immuneACCESS table keeps in-frame sequences only and misses some clones. Where compared with another copy, unresolved V genes explain less than half of these, and the others have no known cause. In this sample the table shows around 170,000 clones, around four fifths of which occur a single time. The top ten clones comprise roughly 0.75% of the sample. The sequencing sample was made of PBMCs. These receptors were taken from a woman aged 18-30 years in good health and CMV-seronegative.

This chain uses TRBV29-1 with TRBJ1-2; 9 positions match TRBD1. The germline V gene has CDR1 SQVTM and CDR2 ANQGSEA. The CDR3 totals 12 residues. The V and J ends lost 6 bases and 7 bases, in that order; junction bases with no gene match: 6. The CDR3 DNA sequence: TGCAGCGTGGGGGGGGACAGGGCTGGCTACACCTTC. Residues: CSVGGDRAGYTF.

The CDR3 DNA follows: TGCGCCAGCAGAAGGGACATTTCCTACAATGAGCAGTTCTTC. Its translation: CASRRDISYNEQFF. V and J are TRBV5-1 and TRBJ2-1; D is possibly TRBD1 (6 bases). Germline loops: CDR1 SGHRS, CDR2 YFSETQ. The V end was cut by 5 bases, the J end by 1 base, with 10 bases between. There are 14 residues in the CDR3.

V gene TRBV7-2 combines with J gene TRBJ2-1; 11 bases match TRBD2. The CDR3 loop spans 14 amino acids. Germline lookup yields CDR1 SGHTA and CDR2 FQGNSA. V shed 8 bases, J shed 4 bases, and the junction held 4 bases outside the gene matches. CDR3 in amino acids: CASRGTSGYNEQFF. The CDR3 DNA reads TGTGCCAGCCGAGGGACTAGCGGATACAATGAGCAGTTCTTC.

The rearrangement joins TRBV7-8 to TRBJ1-5; perhaps TRBD1 as D (5 bases). V was trimmed by 4 bases and J by 3 bases, leaving 16 bases between them. CDR1 and CDR2 from the germline V gene are SGHVS and FQNEAQ. CDR3 length equals 16 residues. In nucleotides, the CDR3 is TGTGCCAGCAGCTCCCTTTCCGTGACAGACAATCAGCCCCAGCATTTT. Encoded protein: CASSSLSVTDNQPQHF. The full variable domain, completed using reference TRBV7-8 and TRBJ1-5, is GAGVSQSPRYKVAKRGQDVALRCDPISGHVSLFWYQQALGQGPEFLTYFQNEAQLDKSGLPSDRFFAERPEGSVSTLKIQRTQQEDSAVYLCASSSLSVTDNQPQHFGDGTRLSIL.

This clone turned up a few times. CDR3 amino acids: CASSPTPGREPYEQYF. DNA for the CDR3: TGTGCCAGCAGCCCCACCCCGGGGCGGGAGCCCTACGAGCAGTACTTC. The genes are TRBV7-9 and TRBJ2-7; 7 positions match TRBD2. Losses at the gene ends were 5 bases for V and 2 bases for J; bases not matched to a gene: 12. There are 16 residues in the CDR3. Looked up from germline, CDR1 is SEHNR and CDR2 is FQNEAQ (reference sequence).

This sequence joins TRBV7-6 and TRBJ1-1, with TRBD1 as a possible D gene (6 bases). This CDR3 has 11 residues. Germline V gene sequence: CDR1 SGHVS, CDR2 FNYEAQ. The V end was cut by 3 bases, the J end by 11 bases, with 10 bases between. The CDR3 loop reads CASSLTGGAFF. The CDR3 DNA reads as TGTGCCAGCAGCTTGACAGGCGGCGCTTTCTTT.

This chain joins TRBV6-1 and TRBJ2-7; D gene ambiguous. CDR1 MNHNS and CDR2 SASEGT come from the germline V gene. Trimming removed 4 bases at V and 3 bases at J, with 10 bases between. The CDR3 is made up of 13 amino acids. The CDR3 sequence: CASSGKENYEQYF. DNA for the CDR3: TGTGCCAGCAGTGGAAAAGAGAACTACGAGCAGTACTTC.

V usage is TRBV30 and J usage is TRBJ2-6; no clear D. The V end was cut by 0 bases, the J end by 0 bases, with 12 bases between. This CDR3 has 17 residues. CDR1 and CDR2 from the germline V gene are GTSNPN and SVGIG (reference sequence). The CDR3 nucleotides are TGTGCCTGGAGTGTATTACTTATTCGCTCTGGGGCCAACGTCCTGACTTTC. It specifies CAWSVLLIRSGANVLTF.

This clone was found once. This chain links TRBV30 with TRBJ1-5; a weak D match, TRBD1 (5 bases). Between the trimmed V and J ends, which lost 3 bases and 2 bases, there was a span of 14 bases. The CDR3 is 15 amino acids. Germline V gene sequence: CDR1 GTSNPN, CDR2 SVGIG (reference sequence). The CDR3: CAWSGGGRGNQPQHF. The DNA of the CDR3 is TGTGCCTGGAGCGGGGGGGGGAGAGGCAATCAGCCCCAGCATTTT.

The chain recombines TRBV5-1 with TRBJ1-2; D gene unclear. Trimming removed 6 bases from V and 2 bases from J, with 14 bases in between. The CDR3 length is 14 residues. Per the germline V gene, CDR1 is SGHRS and CDR2 is YFSETQ. CDR3 residues: CASTRERGNYGYTF. The CDR3 DNA reads TGCGCCAGCACTCGGGAGCGAGGAAACTATGGCTACACCTTC.

The chain employs TRBV30 and TRBJ2-5, with 7 positions matching TRBD2. Germline trimming cut 4 bases from V and 5 bases from J; bases unmatched to any gene: 10. The CDR3 totals 14 residues. The germline CDR1 and CDR2 sequences are GTSNPN and SVGIG (reference sequence). The DNA of the CDR3 is TGTGCCTGGACCCACGGGGGGAGTTGGGAGACCCAGTACTTC. It codes for CAWTHGGSWETQYF.

This chain links TRBV11-3 with TRBJ2-5, with 10 bases aligning to TRBD2. Germline V lookup: CDR1 SGHNT, CDR2 YENEEA. This CDR3 spans 15 amino acids. J lost 5 bases, V lost 1 base, and 4 bases had no gene match. DNA of the CDR3: TGTGCCAGCAGCTTAGGAACTAGCGGGACGGAGACCCAGTACTTC. Protein product: CASSLGTSGTETQYF.

The DNA of the CDR3 is TGTGCCAGCAGCCAAGCCGCCGGGACAGGGGGTATCGGGCTTGGCTACACCTTC. This encodes CASSQAAGTGGIGLGYTF. The chain uses TRBV4-2 and TRBJ1-2, with TRBD1 identical over 11 bases. With V trimmed by 1 base and J by 7 bases, 14 bases remained unmatched. The CDR3 sequence is 18 residues long. Germline assignment: CDR1 LGHNA and CDR2 YNFKEQ.

V gene TRBV18 combines with J gene TRBJ1-5; 7 bases map to TRBD1. Germline V gene lookup returns CDR1 KGHSH and CDR2 LQKENI. The CDR3 is 16 residues long. V trimming: 4 bases; J trimming: 5 bases; junction bases outside the gene matches: 11. The CDR3 region is CASSQGQAKGDQPQHF. CDR3 nucleotides: TGTGCCAGCTCACAAGGACAGGCTAAAGGGGATCAGCCCCAGCATTTT.

The gene calls are TRBV5-1 and TRBJ2-3, with 9 bases that match TRBD2. The CDR3 loop spans 15 amino acids. Germline assignment: CDR1 SGHRS and CDR2 YFSETQ. The J segment lost 3 bases and the V segment lost 7 bases, leaving 9 bases of the junction unmatched. CDR3: CASRIGGGATDTQYF. In nucleotides, the CDR3 is TGCGCCAGCCGCATTGGCGGGGGGGCAACAGATACGCAGTATTTT.

The chain uses TRBV2 and TRBJ2-3; 15 bases map to TRBD2. The CDR3 covers 16 residues. Germline V gene data show CDR1 as SNHLY and CDR2 as FYNNEI. Trimming cost V 6 bases and J 5 bases; bases outside gene matches: 6. The DNA of the CDR3 is TGTGCCAGCAGATTCGGACTAGCGGGGGGGGAAGATACGCAGTATTTT. Residues: CASRFGLAGGEDTQYF.

The V gene is TRBV28, the J gene TRBJ2-1, with unresolved D. CDR1 MDHEN and CDR2 SYDVKM come from the germline V gene. The CDR3 spans 16 residues. Trimming stripped 1 base from V and 0 bases from J, with 10 bases between. The CDR3 bases are TGTGCCAGCAGTTTATTCCCTCGGAGCTCCTACAATGAGCAGTTCTTC. Translating it yields CASSLFPRSSYNEQFF. The full variable domain, with the rest looked up from reference TRBV28 and TRBJ2-1, is DVKVTQSSRYLVKRTGEKVFLECVQDMDHENMFWYRQDPGLGLRLIYFSYDVKMKEKGDIPEGYSVSREKKERFSLILESASTNQTSMYLCASSLFPRSSYNEQFFGPGTRLTVL.

The chain joins TRBV7-2 to TRBJ2-3; TRBD1 might be the D (5 bases). V was pared by 1 base and J by 1 base, with 9 bases between. Germline assignment: CDR1 SGHTA and CDR2 FQGNSA. The CDR3 contains 15 residues. CDR3 in amino acids: CASSLEHRRTDTQYF. The CDR3 DNA reads TGTGCCAGCAGCTTAGAGCACAGGCGCACAGATACGCAGTATTTT.

This clone was recorded a few times. The V and J genes are TRBV6-1 and TRBJ1-4, with 7 bases matching TRBD1. Looked up from germline, CDR1 is MNHNS and CDR2 is SASEGT. The trim removed 7 bases at V and 3 bases at J, leaving 8 bases unmatched. The CDR3 is 15 residues long. Written as DNA, the CDR3 is TGTGCCAGCAACCCCACAGGGGTCGCTAATGAAAAACTGTTTTTT. This sequence encodes CASNPTGVANEKLFF.

This clone came up a few times. The gene calls are TRBV5-1 and TRBJ1-2, with a tentative D call TRBD1 (5 bases). The V gene lost 1 base and the J gene lost 5 bases, with 12 bases spanning the gap. CDR1 is SGHRS, CDR2 YFSETQ, per germline. The CDR3 consists of 14 residues. DNA of the CDR3: TGCGCCAGCAGCTTGCATGGGGCCGAATATGGCTACACCTTC. The encoded protein is CASSLHGAEYGYTF. The variable domain in full, with the rest retrieved from reference TRBV5-1 and TRBJ1-2, is KAGVTQTPRYLIKTRGQQVTLSCSPISGHRSVSWYQQTPGQGLQFLFEYFSETQRNKGNFPGRFSGRQFSNSRSEMNVSTLELGDSALYLCASSLHGAEYGYTFGSGTRLTVV.

The chain combines TRBV9 with TRBJ2-7; D unclear. The CDR3 is made up of 14 amino acids. The germline gives CDR1 SGDLS, CDR2 YYNGEE. Trimming removed 0 bases from V and 0 bases from J, with 7 bases in between. The CDR3 DNA sequence: TGTGCCAGCAGCGTAGAGAGGATCTCCTACGAGCAGTACTTC. Amino acids: CASSVERISYEQYF.

The chain employs TRBV2 and TRBJ2-7; tentative D call: TRBD1 (5 bases). V lost 8 bases to trimming and J lost 0 bases, with 20 bases between them. Germline V gene sequence: CDR1 SNHLY, CDR2 FYNNEI. The CDR3 extends over 16 amino acids. The CDR3 nucleotides read TGTGCCAGCGTACCCCCCTCAGGGTCTCCCTCCTACGAGCAGTACTTC. Translating it yields CASVPPSGSPSYEQYF.

This clone has just a few counts. The chain combines TRBV27 with TRBJ2-5; 7 bases match TRBD1. Matching the DNA end better, TRBJ2-7 makes the J call doubtful. The CDR3 has 13 residues. In germline, CDR1 is MNHEY, CDR2 SMNVEV (reference sequence). CDR3 loop: CASSPGQAYEQYF. Here the CDR3 DNA reads TGTGCCAGCAGTCCCGGACAGGCCTACGAGCAGTACTTC.